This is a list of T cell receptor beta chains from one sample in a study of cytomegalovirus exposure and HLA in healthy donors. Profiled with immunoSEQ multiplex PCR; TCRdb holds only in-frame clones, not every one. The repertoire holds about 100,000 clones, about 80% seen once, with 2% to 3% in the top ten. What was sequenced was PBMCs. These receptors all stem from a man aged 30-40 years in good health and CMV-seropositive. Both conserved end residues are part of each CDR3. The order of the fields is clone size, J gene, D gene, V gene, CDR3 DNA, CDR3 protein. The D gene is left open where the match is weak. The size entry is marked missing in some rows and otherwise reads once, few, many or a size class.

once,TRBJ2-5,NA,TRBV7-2,TGTGCCAGCAGCTTAGGGCTAGCTGGCAAAGAGACCCAGTACTTC,CASSLGLAGKETQYF
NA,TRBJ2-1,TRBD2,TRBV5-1,TGCGCCAGCAGACTGATTAGCGGGGGGGCTTACAATGAGCAGTTCTTC,CASRLISGGAYNEQFF
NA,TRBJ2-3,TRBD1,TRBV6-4,TGTGCCAGCAGTGACCGGACAGGCCGTAGCACAGATACGCAGTATTTT,CASSDRTGRSTDTQYF
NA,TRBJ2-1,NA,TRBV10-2,TGCGCCAGCAGTGACAGCCGCGCGGGCGGCTCCTACAATGAGCAGTTCTTC,CASSDSRAGGSYNEQFF
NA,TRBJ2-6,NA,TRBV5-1,TGCGCCAGCAGCTTGGCAGGGGCTAATGGGGCCAACGTCCTGACTTTC,CASSLAGANGANVLTF
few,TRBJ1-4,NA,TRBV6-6,TGTGCCAGCAGCCCCTATGAGGGAGAAAAACTGTTTTTT,CASSPYEGEKLFF
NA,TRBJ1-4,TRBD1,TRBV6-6,TGTGCCAGCAGTTACGGTCAGGGGGTTGAAAAACTGTTTTTT,CASSYGQGVEKLFF
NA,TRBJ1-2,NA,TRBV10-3,TGTGCCATCAGTCCTAGACAGGACGATGGCTACACCTTC,CAISPRQDDGYTF
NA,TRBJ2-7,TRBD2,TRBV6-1,TGTGCCAGCAGTGCTTACATTCTAGCGGAAAGCTCCTACGAGCAGTACTTC,CASSAYILAESSYEQYF
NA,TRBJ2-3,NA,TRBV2,TGTGCCAGCACCCTTGAGGCGGGGAGGAGAGATACGCAGTATTTT,CASTLEAGRRDTQYF
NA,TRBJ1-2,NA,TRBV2,TGTGCCAGCAGCGTTCTCGGAGAAAACTATGGCTACACCTTC,CASSVLGENYGYTF
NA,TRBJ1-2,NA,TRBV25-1,TGTGCCAGCAGTCTTGGGACAAACTATGGCTACACCTTC,CASSLGTNYGYTF
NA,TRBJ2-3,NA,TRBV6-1,TGTGCCAGCAGTGAAGCCCCTCGGAGGGGTCAGTTGTGGGCGCAGTATTTT,CASSEAPRRGQLWAQYF
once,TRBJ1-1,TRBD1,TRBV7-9,TGTGCCAGCAGCTTACAGGGGGGGAACACTGAAGCTTTCTTT,CASSLQGGNTEAFF
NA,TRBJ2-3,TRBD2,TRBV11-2,TGTGCCAGCAGCTTAGCCAGCGGGGGGGCAGATACGCAGTATTTT,CASSLASGGADTQYF
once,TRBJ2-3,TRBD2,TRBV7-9,TGTGCCAGCAGCCGGACTAGCGTTACTAGCACAGATACGCAGTATTTT,CASSRTSVTSTDTQYF
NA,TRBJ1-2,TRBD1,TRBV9,TGTGCCAGCAGCTCATTACAGGGGGCTGATCGTGGCTACACCTTC,CASSSLQGADRGYTF
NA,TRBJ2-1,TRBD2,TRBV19,TGTGCCAGTAGCCCTGGGGGGGGGTCCGGCAATGAGCAGTTCTTC,CASSPGGGSGNEQFF